This TCR beta chain was identified during a study of T cell changes during pregnancy in multiple sclerosis. Generated by immunoSEQ multiplex PCR, the TCRdb table keeps only in-frame clones and is missing some. The sample shows 90,000 to 130,000 clones, roughly 90% of them seen only once. This sample comprised peripheral blood, obtained in the third trimester of pregnancy. The TCR originated in a female donor with multiple sclerosis, enrolled in a pregnancy study.

CDR3 protein: CASRLAGAYNEQFF. In DNA, the CDR3 is TGTGCCAGCAGGTTAGCGGGAGCGTACAATGAGCAGTTCTTC. The rearrangement uses TRBV28 and TRBJ2-1; 9 bases line up with TRBD2. The CDR3 extends over 14 amino acids. Germline V lookup: CDR1 MDHEN, CDR2 SYDVKM. Trimming took 6 bases from V and 4 from J; bases not matched to a gene: 4.